This T cell receptor beta chain was recovered during a study of radiotherapy plus CTLA-4 blockade in lung cancer. Notes on the study in general: Strongest reported response predictors: early blood clone changes and post-radiation interferon-beta. Tumor-origin TCR clones grew in blood after radiotherapy plus ipilimumab.

Sequencing used immunoSEQ multiplex PCR; TCRdb keeps in-frame clones, though not all of them. The table has approximately 89,000 clones, 60% to 85% seen once. Note on this clone: The target antigen is unknown.

CDR1 is SGHTA, CDR2 FQGNSA, per germline. V gave up 5 bases and J gave up 9 bases; unmatched junction bases: 5. This CDR3 is built from 13 residues. Ipilimumab-mediated CTLA-4 blockade plus focal radiation was given to patients having chemo-refractory metastatic non-small-cell lung cancer. The chain has TRBV7-2 and TRBJ1-5; 9 bases are shared with TRBD1. The sample was peripheral blood, taken from a patient treated with radiotherapy plus ipilimumab. This TCR came from a human donor with non-small cell lung cancer who had a partial response to radiotherapy plus ipilimumab. Some clones in this sample may be carry-over from other donors' samples. In DNA form, the CDR3 reads TGTGCCAGCAGCACGGACAGGGGTTGGCCCCAGCATTTT. It is translated as CASSTDRGWPQHF.